These 22 T cell receptor beta chains were all obtained from the same sample, sequenced in a study of regulatory T cells in long-lasting Graves disease. The time point: newly diagnosed GD, antithyroid drugs for less than 3 months. From PBMCs, RNA was extracted and then used to make the TCR library. Arm-PCR with iRepertoire HTBI primers amplified the CDR3 regions for these TCR beta libraries. TCRdb re-derived calls from the multiplex PCR reads in MiXCR, one entry per CDR3 protein. The sample consists of roughly 560,000 distinct CDR3 sequences, around 12% of them appearing once. The same sample was also studied in work on T cells in Graves' hyperthyroidism and ophthalmopathy.

The sequencing used peripheral blood mononuclear cells (PBMCs), collected at new diagnosis, from a patient treated with antithyroid drugs. Every receptor here comes from a woman in her thirties with Graves disease.

The table lists this clonotype with many counts. This chain links TRBV10-3 with TRBJ1-2; weak D call: TRBD1 (5 bases). Trimming took 8 bases from V and 4 from J, leaving 17 bases between them. This CDR3 contains 14 residues. Looked up from germline, CDR1 is ENHRY and CDR2 is SYGVKD. Written as DNA, the CDR3 is TGTGCCATCGCCGGGACCCGGGGTTCCTATGGCTACACCTTC. This translates into CAIAGTRGSYGYTF.

This clonotype was observed a few times. The J gene is TRBJ2-4, the V gene TRBV14; unclear D gene. The germline gives CDR1 SGHDN, CDR2 FVKESK. CDR3 length: 14 amino acids. Between the trimmed V and J ends, which lost 2 bases and 6 bases, there was a span of 11 bases. In DNA, the CDR3 is TGTGCCAGCAGCCAAAGACCGGGCCTAAACATTCAGTACTTC. Protein: CASSQRPGLNIQYF.

This clonotype was seen many times. The chain has TRBV30 and TRBJ1-1; unclear D gene. The CDR3 is 14 amino acids. V lost 0 bases and J lost 3, with 11 bases in between. CDR1 is GTSNPN, CDR2 SVGIG, per germline (reference sequence). Written as DNA, the CDR3 is TGTGCCTGGAGTGTACCGGGCGCTCACACTGAAGCTTTCTTT. Translating it yields CAWSVPGAHTEAFF.

The table lists this clonotype with many counts. The chain uses TRBV2 and TRBJ1-4; D uncertain. The CDR3 is made up of 13 amino acids. V lost 2 bases to trimming and J lost 6 bases, with 7 bases between them. From germline, CDR1 is SNHLY and CDR2 FYNNEI. This CDR3 reads CASSEFADEKLFF. CDR3 nucleotides: TGTGCCAGCAGTGAATTCGCGGATGAAAAACTGTTTTTT.

There are many counts of this clonotype. The rearrangement joins TRBV5-8 to TRBJ2-7, with D uncertain. Germline V gives CDR1 SGHTS, CDR2 YDEGEE. The CDR3 covers 11 residues. Trimming pared 1 base from V and 4 bases from J, leaving 3 bases between. The CDR3 spells CASSLWYEQYF. The CDR3, as DNA: TGTGCCAGCAGCTTGTGGTACGAGCAGTACTTC.

J is TRBJ2-5 and V is TRBV6-5; 14 bases match TRBD2. This CDR3 region has 17 residues. Germline V gene lookup returns CDR1 MNHEY and CDR2 SVGAGI. The V and J ends lost 2 bases and 4 bases, in that order; junction bases with no gene match: 6. This CDR3 reads CASSYGGLAGAGETQYF. CDR3 nucleotides: TGTGCCAGCAGTTACGGGGGACTAGCGGGAGCAGGAGAGACCCAGTACTTC.

This clonotype was recorded many times. The genes are TRBV3-1 and TRBJ2-7, with TRBD1 as a possible D gene (6 bases). The CDR3 totals 16 residues. The ends were cut back, 5 bases at V and 1 base at J, with 18 bases in the middle. CDR1 is LGHDT and CDR2 is YNNKEL in the germline V gene (reference sequence). CDR3 amino acids: CASSLAPGTSSYEQYF. The CDR3 nucleotides read TGTGCCAGCAGCTTAGCGCCCGGGACAAGTTCCTACGAGCAGTACTTC.

This chain uses TRBV5-1 with TRBJ1-1; D uncertain. The CDR3 is made up of 15 amino acids. V gave up 4 bases and J gave up 2 bases, with 15 bases separating them. Germline loops: CDR1 SGHRS, CDR2 YFSETQ. The CDR3 DNA sequence: TGCGCCAGCAGCCCCGGCGGCGGGTCAAACACTGAAGCTTTCTTT. Amino acid sequence: CASSPGGGSNTEAFF.

This clonotype was recorded at least ten times. A much larger clone lies a single base off, so this may be a read error. The chain uses TRBV28 and TRBJ1-5; D ambiguous. Per the germline V gene, CDR1 is MDHEN and CDR2 is SYDVKM. V was trimmed by 5 bases and J by 0 bases, leaving 2 bases between them. The CDR3 consists of 12 residues. DNA for the CDR3: TGTGCCAGCAGTATTAGCAATCAGCCCCAGCATTTT. Its protein product is CASSISNQPQHF.

V gene TRBV11-2 combines with J gene TRBJ1-3; D call uncertain. Looked up from germline, CDR1 is SGHAT and CDR2 is FQNNGV. The CDR3 loop spans 14 amino acids. V was shortened by 0 bases and J by 3 bases, with 6 bases between the two germline ends. This CDR3 reads CASSLEPLGNTIYF. The CDR3 DNA follows: TGTGCCAGCAGCTTAGAGCCGCTTGGAAACACCATATATTTT.

This clonotype was seen ten or more times. The chain links TRBV7-9 to TRBJ2-6; 7 positions match TRBD1. CDR1 SEHNR and CDR2 FQNEAQ come from the germline V gene (reference sequence). The CDR3 has 17 amino acids. V lost 5 bases and J lost 0; bases outside the gene matches: 7. The chain's CDR3 is CASSLPGQTSGANVLTF. For the CDR3, the DNA is TGTGCCAGCAGCCTTCCGGGACAGACCTCTGGGGCCAACGTCCTGACTTTC.

This clonotype was observed many times. The chain joins TRBV30 to TRBJ2-7; the match to TRBD1 covers 8 bases. The CDR3 has 12 residues. The V gene's germline CDR1 is GTSNPN and CDR2 SVGIG (reference sequence). V dropped 1 base and J dropped 7; count of bases not matched to a gene: 3. In DNA, the CDR3 is TGTGCCTGGAGTGGGACAGGGAGAGAGCAGTACTTC. Amino acid sequence: CAWSGTGREQYF. The whole variable domain, filled in from reference TRBV30 and TRBJ2-7, reads SQTIHQWPATLVQPVGSPLSLECTVEGTSNPNLYWYRQAAGRGLQLLFYSVGIGQISSEVPQNLSASRPQDRQFILSSKKLLLSDSGFYLCAWSGTGREQYFGPGTRLTVT.

This clonotype was detected ten times or more. This chain uses TRBV12-3 or TRBV12-4 with TRBJ2-3; D remains unclear. With 5 bases removed from V and 4 bases from J, the gap between germline ends came to 16 bases. The CDR3 has 15 amino acids. CDR3 nucleotide sequence: TGTGCCAGCAGTATAGAAGCTTTCATAGCAGATACGCAGTATTTT. Its translation is CASSIEAFIADTQYF.

The chain employs TRBV11-1 and TRBJ2-7; the match to TRBD2 covers 10 bases. There are 16 residues in the CDR3. Germline V gives CDR1 SGHAT, CDR2 FQDESV (reference sequence). The V gene end was trimmed by 3 bases and the J gene end by 3 bases; junction bases not matched to a gene: 8. The CDR3 DNA reads as TGTGCCAGCAGCTTCGGGCTAGCGGGAGCCTTCTACGAGCAGTACTTC. Translation gives CASSFGLAGAFYEQYF.

This clonotype was counted at least ten times. The CDR3 DNA sequence: TGTGCCAGCAGCGTAGAACCAGGGGGTACTGAAGCTTTCTTT. As protein: CASSVEPGGTEAFF. The chain combines TRBV9 with TRBJ1-1; 7 positions agree with TRBD1. This CDR3 comprises 14 residues. Looked up from germline, CDR1 is SGDLS and CDR2 is YYNGEE. Unmatched junction bases numbered 4, after V lost 0 bases and J lost 5 bases.

This clonotype came up many times. V and J are TRBV6-1 and TRBJ1-2; the match to TRBD1 covers 7 bases. CDR1 and CDR2 (germline): MNHNS, SASEGT. The CDR3 is 15 amino acids. The V gene end was trimmed by 5 bases and the J gene end by 0 bases; junction bases not matched to a gene: 6. The CDR3 region is CASSPGTAPNYGYTF. The CDR3 DNA reads as TGTGCCAGCAGTCCCGGGACAGCGCCTAACTATGGCTACACCTTC.

In this sample, this clonotype turned up many times. The V call is TRBV4-3, the J call TRBJ1-4, with D possibly matching TRBD1 (5 bases). There are 14 residues in the CDR3. V was cut by 4 bases and J by 10 bases, with 16 bases left in between. CDR1 and CDR2 (germline): LGHNA, YSLEER. The CDR3 protein is CASSREEGSRKLFF. DNA for the CDR3: TGCGCCAGCAGCCGCGAGGAGGGGAGTCGAAAACTGTTTTTT.

This clonotype was seen many times. This chain joins TRBV6-5 and TRBJ2-1, with D hard to call. This CDR3 is 16 amino acids long. In germline, CDR1 is MNHEY, CDR2 SVGAGI. Trimming left V 0 bases short and J 5 bases short, with 14 bases between. This CDR3 reads CASSYSTYRAHNEQFF. For the CDR3, the DNA is TGTGCCAGCAGTTACTCGACGTATAGAGCACACAATGAGCAGTTCTTC.

This clonotype was seen repeatedly, ten times or more. The J gene is TRBJ2-7, the V gene TRBV27; 7 positions agree with TRBD2. CDR3 size: 14 residues. V was pared by 5 bases and J by 5 bases, with 9 bases of the junction left unmatched. The V gene's germline CDR1 is MNHEY and CDR2 SMNVEV (reference sequence). The CDR3 loop reads CASSMTSSVDEQYF. CDR3 coding DNA: TGTGCCAGCAGTATGACTAGCTCAGTGGACGAGCAGTACTTC.

This clonotype has ten or more counts. The genes are TRBV6-5 and TRBJ1-1; D perhaps matches TRBD1 (5 bases). CDR1 MNHEY and CDR2 SVGAGI come from the germline V gene. The V end lost 0 bases, the J end lost 7 bases, and 9 bases lay between the germline ends. There are 13 residues in the CDR3. The CDR3 loop is CASSYSGVGEAFF. The CDR3 DNA is TGTGCCAGCAGTTACTCGGGGGTTGGTGAAGCTTTCTTT.

The chain has TRBV29-1 and TRBJ2-6; D remains ambiguous. This CDR3 spans 16 amino acids. The V end was cut by 7 bases, the J end by 0 bases, with 16 bases between. Germline values: CDR1 SQVTM, CDR2 ANQGSEA. CDR3 DNA: TGCAGCGCCACGACGGACGTCCACTCTGGGGCCAACGTCCTGACTTTC. Protein product: CSATTDVHSGANVLTF.

This clonotype was detected many times. J is TRBJ2-1 and V is TRBV11-3; D is possibly TRBD2 (7 bases). The CDR3 is 18 amino acids. The V gene's germline CDR1 is SGHNT and CDR2 YENEEA. Trimming shortened V by 5 bases and J by 0 bases, and 20 bases separated the two germline ends. The CDR3 region is CASSPYIGGVGSYNEQFF. The CDR3 coding sequence is TGTGCCAGCAGCCCCTACATAGGGGGGGTTGGCTCCTACAATGAGCAGTTCTTC.